One and the same sample provided the 25 T cell receptor beta chains below, sequenced in a study of control samples from healthy donors and cancer patients. Profiled with immunoSEQ multiplex PCR; TCRdb holds only in-frame clones, not every one. Of approximately 90,000 clones listed, 85% are singletons. The specimen sequenced was blood. These receptors were obtained from a man aged 30 to 39 in good health.

This sequence joins TRBV28 and TRBJ1-3; 7 nucleotides align to TRBD1. Germline CDR1 MDHEN, CDR2 SYDVKM. The CDR3 length is 14 residues. After removal of 6 bases from V and 4 bases from J, the junction contained 6 bases not matched to a gene. Written as DNA, the CDR3 is TGTGCCAGCAGCGGGAGGGGGCGCGGAAACACCATATATTTT. This gives the protein CASSGRGRGNTIYF.

This chain uses TRBV6-2 or TRBV6-3 with TRBJ1-5; TRBD1 matches at 9 bases. The ends lost 2 bases at V and 7 bases at J; junction bases unmatched: 6. This CDR3 comprises 15 residues. Germline V CDR1 and CDR2: MNHEY, SVGEGT. CDR3 loop: CASSYPMTGGQPQHF. Here the CDR3 DNA reads TGTGCCAGCAGTTACCCAATGACAGGGGGGCAGCCCCAGCATTTT.

The chain recombines TRBV27 with TRBJ1-1; unclear D gene. The germline V gene has CDR1 MNHEY and CDR2 SMNVEV (reference sequence). Trimming removed 0 bases at V and 4 bases at J, with 9 bases between. The CDR3 loop spans 14 amino acids. The CDR3 coding sequence is TGTGCCAGCAGTTTATCGAACAGTGGCACTGAAGCTTTCTTT. Translated, it gives CASSLSNSGTEAFF.

V and J are TRBV2 and TRBJ2-2; the match to TRBD2 covers 7 bases. The CDR3 is made up of 17 amino acids. Germline V CDR1 and CDR2: SNHLY, FYNNEI. V lost 8 bases to trimming and J lost 4 bases; unmatched junction nucleotides: 16. The CDR3 sequence is CASGRPPRGWGTGELFF. The CDR3 nucleotides read TGTGCCAGCGGAAGACCTCCGCGGGGGTGGGGCACCGGGGAGCTGTTTTTT.

This rearrangement joins TRBV19 to TRBJ1-1; D is undetermined. The V gene's germline CDR1 is LNHDA and CDR2 SQIVND (reference sequence). Trimming left V 10 bases short and J 1 base short, with 13 bases between. This CDR3 spans 13 amino acids. The chain's CDR3 is CATLIPKNTEAFF. CDR3 bases: TGTGCCACCTTAATCCCCAAGAACACTGAAGCTTTCTTT.

The chain couples TRBV15 to TRBJ2-5; D is uncertain. Germline assignment: CDR1 LNHNV and CDR2 YYDKDF (reference sequence). V dropped 5 bases and J dropped 4 bases, with 8 bases sitting between them. There are 12 residues in the CDR3. The CDR3 loop is CATSPESETQYF. DNA for the CDR3: TGTGCCACCAGCCCAGAGTCAGAGACCCAGTACTTC.

This clone was observed a few times. The chain carries TRBV30 and TRBJ1-1; 7 nucleotides align to TRBD1. Germline V gives CDR1 GTSNPN, CDR2 SVGIG (reference sequence). With V trimmed by 3 bases and J by 4 bases, 8 bases remained unmatched. This CDR3 comprises 14 residues. CDR3 in DNA: TGTGCCTGGAGGACAGGGTCTAAGTTCACTGAAGCTTTCTTT. Its translation is CAWRTGSKFTEAFF.

A single count supports this clone. The chain links TRBV5-1 to TRBJ2-7, with 10 bases aligning to TRBD1. V shed 5 bases and J 5 bases; nucleotides not matched to a gene: 4. CDR1 and CDR2 (germline): SGHRS, YFSETQ. CDR3 length equals 13 residues. The CDR3 DNA reads as TGCGCCAGCAGATACGGGACAGGGGACGAGCAGTACTTC. Encoded protein: CASRYGTGDEQYF.

This chain's CDR3 is CASSLVWGRGEKLFF. In DNA, the CDR3 is TGTGCCAGCAGCTTAGTCTGGGGACGCGGAGAAAAACTGTTTTTT. This chain connects TRBV7-8 to TRBJ1-4; TRBD1 is a possible D gene (5 bases). V lost 1 base, J lost 8 bases, and 14 bases lay in between. The CDR3 runs to 15 residues. Germline V gene data show CDR1 as SGHVS and CDR2 as FQNEAQ.

As concerns this clone: This specimen includes other DNA sequences encoding the same CDR3. V gene TRBV2 combines with J gene TRBJ1-5; D may be TRBD1 (6 bases). V lost 6 bases and J lost 2, with 17 bases in between. Per germline, CDR1 SNHLY and CDR2 FYNNEI. This CDR3 spans 16 amino acids. This CDR3 reads CASSEYGTGRNQPQHF. CDR3 in DNA: TGTGCCAGCAGCGAATACGGCACAGGGCGCAATCAGCCCCAGCATTTT.

About this clone: A far larger clone is one nucleotide away, so this likely arose from a read error. The genes are TRBV2 and TRBJ1-1; D not resolved. V lost 5 bases and J lost 1, with 8 bases in between. CDR3 length equals 13 residues. CDR1 and CDR2 (germline): SNHLY, FYNNEI. The CDR3 loop reads CASSFGRNTEAFF. As DNA, the CDR3 is TGTGCCAGCAGTTTCGGGAGGAACACTGAAGCTTTCTTT.

The CDR3 nucleotides are TGCGCCAGCAGCTTGGCCTCGCAGGAGCAGTTCTTC. It translates to CASSLASQEQFF. The genes are TRBV5-1 and TRBJ2-1; D not resolved. V lost 0 bases and J 10 bases, leaving 8 bases between the germline ends. Germline loops: CDR1 SGHRS, CDR2 YFSETQ. The CDR3 contains 12 residues.

This rearrangement joins TRBV5-1 to TRBJ1-1, with 8 positions matching TRBD1. Unmatched junction bases numbered 7, after V lost 3 bases and J lost 6 bases. The CDR3 is made up of 14 amino acids. Germline CDR1 reads SGHRS; CDR2 reads YFSETQ. CDR3 DNA: TGCGCCAGCAGCTCACAGGGGGGGGAAGCTGAAGCTTTCTTT. This encodes CASSSQGGEAEAFF.

This clone has just one count. The chain uses TRBV20-1 and TRBJ1-5, with 9 positions matching TRBD1. The V gene's germline CDR1 is DFQATT and CDR2 SNEGSKA (reference sequence). The junction had 7 bases not matched to a gene; V was cut back by 3 bases and J by 7 bases. The CDR3 totals 14 residues. The CDR3 bases are TGCAGTGCTAGTGATACAGGGGGCAGGCAGCCCCAGCATTTT. It is translated as CSASDTGGRQPQHF.

The chain recombines TRBV18 with TRBJ2-3, with D possibly being TRBD2 (6 bases). CDR3 length: 14 amino acids. The V gene lost 1 base and the J gene lost 1 base, with 6 bases spanning the gap. Germline-derived CDR1 and CDR2 are KGHSH and LQKENI. The CDR3 nucleotides are TGTGCCAGCTCACCACGCGGGGGCACAGATACGCAGTATTTT. It codes for CASSPRGGTDTQYF.

The genes are TRBV6-6 and TRBJ2-3, with 9 bases that match TRBD1. Germline loops: CDR1 MNHNY, CDR2 SVGAGI (reference sequence). The CDR3 totals 15 residues. The junction had 11 bases not matched to a gene; V was cut back by 10 bases and J by 3 bases. The CDR3 spells CAILSRDRVTDTQYF. As DNA, the CDR3 is TGTGCCATTCTCTCCCGGGACAGGGTAACAGATACGCAGTATTTT.

V is TRBV6-5 and J is TRBJ1-4; the D gene is possibly TRBD1 (5 bases). The CDR3 sequence is 13 residues long. With 8 bases removed from V and 5 bases from J, the gap between germline ends came to 12 bases. CDR1 and CDR2 from the germline V gene are MNHEY and SVGAGI. The CDR3 here is CASSLGGNEKLFF. CDR3 DNA sequence: TGTGCCAGCTCGCTTGGGGGAAATGAAAAACTGTTTTTT.

The chain uses TRBV6-5 and TRBJ1-6; D unresolved. The CDR3 covers 13 residues. CDR1 is MNHEY and CDR2 is SVGAGI in the germline V gene. V lost 2 bases and J 7 bases, leaving 6 bases between the germline ends. CDR3 sequence (DNA): TGTGCCAGCAGTTACATACAGAATTCACCCCTCCACTTT. It translates to CASSYIQNSPLHF.

This sequence joins TRBV7-9 and TRBJ2-3; a possible D gene is TRBD2 (6 bases). V was trimmed by 1 base and J by 0 bases, leaving 8 bases between them. The CDR3 extends over 15 amino acids. The germline gives CDR1 SEHNR, CDR2 FQNEAQ (reference sequence). DNA for the CDR3: TGTGCCAGCAGCTTAGGGAGGGACAGCACAGATACGCAGTATTTT. As protein: CASSLGRDSTDTQYF.

The chain combines TRBV6-5 with TRBJ2-3; D is unclear. The V and J ends lost 5 bases and 0 bases respectively, with 12 bases between them. This CDR3 has 15 amino acids. Germline CDR1 and CDR2: MNHEY and SVGAGI. CDR3 nucleotides: TGTGCCAGCAGTCTTCAGTTGACTAGCACAGATACGCAGTATTTT. Its protein product is CASSLQLTSTDTQYF.

J is TRBJ1-6 and V is TRBV9; 8 positions match TRBD1. CDR3 length: 14 amino acids. V dropped 6 bases and J dropped 6; count of bases not matched to a gene: 5. Germline CDR1 and CDR2: SGDLS and YYNGEE. DNA for the CDR3: TGTGCCAGCAATGACAGGGGCCTTAATTCACCCCTCCACTTT. It codes for CASNDRGLNSPLHF. The full variable domain, completed using reference TRBV9 and TRBJ1-6, is DSGVTQTPKHLITATGQRVTLRCSPRSGDLSVYWYQQSLDQGLQFLIQYYNGEERAKGNILERFSAQQFPDLHSELNLSSLELGDSALYFCASNDRGLNSPLHFGNGTRLTVT.

The V call is TRBV5-1, the J call TRBJ2-1; D is perhaps TRBD2 (6 bases). The CDR3 spans 16 residues. Germline V gene lookup returns CDR1 SGHRS and CDR2 YFSETQ. V shed 0 bases and J shed 3 bases, with 13 bases lying between them. CDR3 sequence (DNA): TGCGCCAGCAGCTTGGGGGACTTAAACTACTACAATGAGCAGTTCTTC. Its protein is CASSLGDLNYYNEQFF. The full variable domain, completed using reference TRBV5-1 and TRBJ2-1, is KAGVTQTPRYLIKTRGQQVTLSCSPISGHRSVSWYQQTPGQGLQFLFEYFSETQRNKGNFPGRFSGRQFSNSRSEMNVSTLELGDSALYLCASSLGDLNYYNEQFFGPGTRLTVL.

The genes are TRBV5-4 and TRBJ2-5; 10 nucleotides align to TRBD2. Per the germline V gene, CDR1 is SGHNT and CDR2 is YYREEE (reference sequence). Trimming cost V 1 base and J 4 bases; bases outside gene matches: 7. The CDR3 runs 16 residues. The chain's CDR3 is CASSLQSGGAVETQYF. The DNA of the CDR3 is TGTGCCAGCAGCTTGCAGAGCGGGGGGGCGGTAGAGACCCAGTACTTC.

The rearrangement links TRBV19 to TRBJ1-2; D is perhaps TRBD1 (5 bases). In germline, CDR1 is LNHDA, CDR2 SQIVND (reference sequence). The V gene lost 2 bases and the J gene lost 4 bases, with 14 bases spanning the gap. The CDR3 extends over 15 amino acids. CDR3 coding DNA: TGTGCCAGTAGTATACAGGCGGGGCAGGCCTATGGCTACACCTTC. Its protein product is CASSIQAGQAYGYTF.

The chain couples TRBV5-1 to TRBJ1-1; 7 positions agree with TRBD1. The V gene's germline CDR1 is SGHRS and CDR2 YFSETQ. Trimming removed 1 base from V and 0 bases from J; junction bases left unmatched: 3. CDR3 length equals 15 residues. The CDR3, as DNA: TGCGCCAGCAGCTTGAACACAGGGGTGAACACTGAAGCTTTCTTT. It encodes CASSLNTGVNTEAFF.